This T cell receptor beta chain was captured by sequencing in a study of T cells in lung cancer brain metastases. As for the study in general: Among the roughly 21 patients, 15 to 18 reported tobacco use, median approximately 40 pack-years.

Each sample used roughly 2.24–5 ug genomic DNA, matched between paired samples. Profiled with immunoSEQ multiplex PCR; TCRdb holds only in-frame clones, not every one. The sample yields more than 750 clones, approximately 86% seen once. The sample was tumor tissue from a brain metastasis. This clonotype originated in a woman aged 65 to 85 with non-small cell lung cancer that had spread to the brain.

For the CDR3, the DNA is TGCGCCAGCAGCTTGTCAGGGGGCGACACTGAAGCTTTCTTT. Protein: CASSLSGGDTEAFF. The V and J genes are TRBV5-1 and TRBJ1-1, with 8 bases matching TRBD1. Looked up from germline, CDR1 is SGHRS and CDR2 is YFSETQ. V dropped 1 base and J dropped 3; count of bases not matched to a gene: 2. The CDR3 is made up of 14 amino acids.